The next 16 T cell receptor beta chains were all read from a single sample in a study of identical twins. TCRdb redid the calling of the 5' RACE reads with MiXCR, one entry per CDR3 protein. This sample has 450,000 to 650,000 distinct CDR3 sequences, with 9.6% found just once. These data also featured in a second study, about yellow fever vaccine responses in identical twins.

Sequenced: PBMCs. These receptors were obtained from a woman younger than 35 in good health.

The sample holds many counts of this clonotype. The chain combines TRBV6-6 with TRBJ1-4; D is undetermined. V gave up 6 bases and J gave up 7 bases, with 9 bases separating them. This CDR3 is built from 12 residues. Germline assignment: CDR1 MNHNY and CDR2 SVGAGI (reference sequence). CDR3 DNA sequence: TGTGCCAGCAGCTCCAGGCTTGAAAAACTGTTTTTT. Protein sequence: CASSSRLEKLFF.

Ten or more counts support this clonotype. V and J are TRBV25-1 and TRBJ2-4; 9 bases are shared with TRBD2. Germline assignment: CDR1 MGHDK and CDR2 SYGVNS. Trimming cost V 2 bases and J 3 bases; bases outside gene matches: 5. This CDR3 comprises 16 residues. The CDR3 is CASSEINSGSKNIQYF. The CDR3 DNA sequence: TGTGCCAGCAGTGAAATAAATAGCGGGAGCAAAAACATTCAGTACTTC.

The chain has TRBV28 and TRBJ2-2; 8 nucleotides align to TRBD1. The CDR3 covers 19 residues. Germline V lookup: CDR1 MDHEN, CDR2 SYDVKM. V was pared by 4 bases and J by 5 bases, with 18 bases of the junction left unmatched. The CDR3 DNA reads TGTGCCAGCAGTTATCCCAGGGAGGTGGGCAGGGGGCTAACCGGGGAGCTGTTTTTT. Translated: CASSYPREVGRGLTGELFF.

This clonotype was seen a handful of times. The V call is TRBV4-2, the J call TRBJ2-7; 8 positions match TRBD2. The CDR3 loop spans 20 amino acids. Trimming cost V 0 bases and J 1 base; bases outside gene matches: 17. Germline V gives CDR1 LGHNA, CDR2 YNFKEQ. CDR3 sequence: CASSQDSPNLSASGSYEQYF. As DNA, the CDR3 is TGTGCCAGCAGCCAAGACTCTCCCAACCTATCGGCTAGCGGGTCCTACGAGCAGTACTTC.

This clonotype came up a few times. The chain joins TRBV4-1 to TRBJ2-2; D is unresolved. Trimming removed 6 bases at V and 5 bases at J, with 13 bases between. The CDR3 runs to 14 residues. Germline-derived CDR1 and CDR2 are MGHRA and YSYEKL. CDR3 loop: CASSYQPRTGELFF. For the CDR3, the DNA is TGCGCCAGCAGTTACCAGCCGAGGACCGGGGAGCTGTTTTTT.

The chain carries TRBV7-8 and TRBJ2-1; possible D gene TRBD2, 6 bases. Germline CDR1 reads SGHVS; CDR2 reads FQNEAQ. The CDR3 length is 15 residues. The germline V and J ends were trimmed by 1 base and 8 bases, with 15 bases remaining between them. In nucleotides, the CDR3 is TGTGCCAGCAGCTTAGTAACTCTCGGGAGTCATGAGCAGTTCTTC. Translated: CASSLVTLGSHEQFF.

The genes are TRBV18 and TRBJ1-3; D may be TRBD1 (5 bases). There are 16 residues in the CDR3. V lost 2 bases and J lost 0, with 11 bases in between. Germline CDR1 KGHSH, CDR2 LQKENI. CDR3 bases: TGTGCCAGCTCACCAGGGACGTCGAGCTCTGGAAACACCATATATTTT. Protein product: CASSPGTSSSGNTIYF.

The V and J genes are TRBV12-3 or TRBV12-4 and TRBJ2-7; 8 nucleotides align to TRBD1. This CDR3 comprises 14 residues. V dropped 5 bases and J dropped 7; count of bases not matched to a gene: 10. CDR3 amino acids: CASSPWTGPGEQYF. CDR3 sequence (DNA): TGTGCCAGCAGTCCCTGGACAGGGCCGGGGGAGCAGTACTTC.

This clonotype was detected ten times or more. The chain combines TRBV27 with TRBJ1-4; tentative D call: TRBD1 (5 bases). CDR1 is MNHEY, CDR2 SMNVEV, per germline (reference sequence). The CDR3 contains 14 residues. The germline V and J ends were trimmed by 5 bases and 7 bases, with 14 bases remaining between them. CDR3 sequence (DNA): TGTGCCAGCAGTAGGGGCTGGCGGGGTGAAAAACTGTTTTTT. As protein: CASSRGWRGEKLFF.

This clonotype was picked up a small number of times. The CDR3 reads CASTEWGADTQYF. The CDR3 DNA follows: TGTGCCAGCACCGAATGGGGGGCAGATACGCAGTATTTT. The chain employs TRBV11-2 and TRBJ2-3, with D possibly TRBD2 on 6 matching bases. The CDR3 is 13 residues long. The ends were cut back, 7 bases at V and 4 bases at J, with 12 bases in the middle. Germline loops: CDR1 SGHAT, CDR2 FQNNGV. The full variable domain, completed using reference TRBV11-2 and TRBJ2-3, is EAGVAQSPRYKIIEKRQSVAFWCNPISGHATLYWYQQILGQGPKLLIQFQNNGVVDDSQLPKDRFSAERLKGVDSTLKIQPAKLEDSAVYLCASTEWGADTQYFGPGTRLTVL.

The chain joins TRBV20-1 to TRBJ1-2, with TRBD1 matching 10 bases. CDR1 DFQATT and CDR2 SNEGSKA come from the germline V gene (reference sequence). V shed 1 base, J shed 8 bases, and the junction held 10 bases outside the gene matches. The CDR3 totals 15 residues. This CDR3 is CSARGDRGFSEGYTF. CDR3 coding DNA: TGCAGTGCTAGAGGGGACAGGGGTTTTTCAGAAGGCTACACCTTC.

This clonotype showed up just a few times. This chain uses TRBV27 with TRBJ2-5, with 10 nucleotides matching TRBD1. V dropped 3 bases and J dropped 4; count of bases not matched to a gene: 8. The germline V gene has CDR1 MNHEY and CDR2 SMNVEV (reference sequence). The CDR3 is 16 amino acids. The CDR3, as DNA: TGTGCCAGCAGTTTGGTCGACAGGGGGCAGGGAGAGACCCAGTACTTC. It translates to CASSLVDRGQGETQYF.

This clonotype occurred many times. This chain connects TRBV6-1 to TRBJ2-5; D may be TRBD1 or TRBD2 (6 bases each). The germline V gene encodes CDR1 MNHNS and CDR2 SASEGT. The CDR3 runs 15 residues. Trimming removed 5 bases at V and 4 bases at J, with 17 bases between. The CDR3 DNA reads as TGTGCCAGCAGTAAGGGGGGCGTCCTCCGAGAGACCCAGTACTTC. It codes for CASSKGGVLRETQYF.

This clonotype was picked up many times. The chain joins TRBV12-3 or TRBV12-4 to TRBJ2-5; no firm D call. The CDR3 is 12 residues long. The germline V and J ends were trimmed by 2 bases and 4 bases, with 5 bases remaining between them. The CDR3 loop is CASSLYLETQYF. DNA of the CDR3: TGTGCCAGCAGTTTATATCTAGAGACCCAGTACTTC.

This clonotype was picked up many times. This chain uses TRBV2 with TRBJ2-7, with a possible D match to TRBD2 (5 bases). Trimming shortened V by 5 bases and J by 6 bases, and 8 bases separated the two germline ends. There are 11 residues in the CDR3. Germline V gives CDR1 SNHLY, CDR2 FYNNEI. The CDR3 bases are TGTGCCAGCAGTCGGGAAGGCGAGCAGTACTTC. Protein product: CASSREGEQYF.

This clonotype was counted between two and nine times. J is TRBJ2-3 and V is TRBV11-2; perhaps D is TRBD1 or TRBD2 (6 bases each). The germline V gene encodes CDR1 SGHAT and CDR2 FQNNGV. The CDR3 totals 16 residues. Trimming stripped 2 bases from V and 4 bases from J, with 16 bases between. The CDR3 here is CASSLKGHPGADTQYF. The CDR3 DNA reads TGTGCCAGCAGCTTAAAGGGACACCCGGGGGCAGATACGCAGTATTTT.